Reported below is one T cell receptor beta chain. This clonotype was observed once. Its antigen has not been determined. No base quality values were provided; no much bigger clone lies one nucleotide off. Systemically healthy Caucasian individuals from Russia, around 39 in total and aged about 6 to 95 years, were included as donors. Roughly 10 milliliters of peripheral blood were collected from each donor into EDTA-treated Vacutainer tubes. Ficoll-Paque density-gradient centrifugation was used to isolate PBMCs, with at least 6 million obtained per sample. Trizol reagent was used to extract total RNA from PBMCs, with at least 6 micrograms per sample. The percentages of naive CD45RAhigh/CD27high T cells were determined by flow cytometry on a PBMC aliquot from every donor. This entry is derived from a study of blood T cells in healthy people across ages (dated by TCRdb to 2015 to 2017). Regarding the study in general: Template switching captured roughly one uniquely barcoded TCR beta cDNA molecule per two T cells in model experiments. To track age-related changes in TCR beta repertoire diversity, the study relied on deep sequencing normalized with unique cDNA molecular identifiers. Donors of different ages were randomly distributed across sequencing lanes to avoid experimental bias. Four age groups were formed from the donors: young (average about 16 years), middle-aged (approximately 40), aged (approximately 60) and long-lived (around 82). Two additional independent replicas of 1 million unique cDNA reads from the same blood draw were analyzed for two donors (one aged 18 to 30 and one aged 80 or older). On the study overall, not on this receptor specifically: Compared with the aged group, the long-lived group had more naive CD4+ T cells, fewer expanded clones and increased TCR diversity, suggesting age selection. Estimates of total diversity based on one million sequenced T cells were regarded as lower bounds and as underestimates. As age increased, observed TCR beta diversity per million T cells dropped in a roughly linear way, and a significant reduction was already evident by age 40. Conclusive comparison of naive and antigen-experienced compartments was prevented by the profiling of bulk unsorted PBMCs. The CMV infection status of donors was not known, potentially confounding age-related changes in expanded clonotypes. There was a strong correlation between observed TCR beta diversity and the percentage of naive T cells measured by flow cytometry.

From cysteine to phenylalanine, the CDR3 is 14 amino acids long. This entry keeps only the CDR3 DNA: 42 bases, framed from base 1. CDR1 and CDR2, per the germline V gene (reference sequence), are DFQATT and SNEGSKA. Trimming costs V 7 bases and J 1 base, and their ends lie 14 bases apart. The library came from 5' RACE. The reads were generated on an Illumina HiSeq 2500. The second PCR ran for about 7 to 11 cycles and used a J-beta primer mix along with a sample-barcoded 5' primer. Each TCR beta cDNA molecule received a unique molecular identifier from a template-switch 5' adaptor carrying 12 random nucleotides. Each sample yielded at least 2.5 million CDR3-containing paired-end reads. All of the RNA was converted into first-strand cDNA using the Mint cDNA synthesis kit, with a TRBC-specific oligonucleotide serving as the primer. After uracil-DNA glycosylase treatment, a first 18-cycle PCR used universal primers M1SS and BC2_uni_R on all cDNA. On the authors' methods: For normalization, 1 million high-quality reads, each with a distinct molecular identifier, were randomly selected from each sample. Instead of being binned into consensus sequences, reads with shared molecular identifiers were discarded. MiTCR, run with a Q25 quality threshold and the strictest error-elimination algorithm, handled CDR3 identification, clonotype clustering and error correction. A nonparametric unseen species model with Euler transformation was used to estimate lower-bound total TCR beta diversity. The raw public data were reprocessed by TCRdb itself: fastp quality trimming at Q25, MiXCR clonotype calling, in-frame beta chains only. Rows are combined by CDR3 protein, so each entry shows the most common genes and DNA. The V and J calls follow TCRdb's processing rather than the paper's. Within this sample are about 2 million distinct CDR3 sequences, with less than 50% of them counted one time only. The ten largest clones add up to 2.1% of the sample.

The rearranged segments are TRBV20-1 and TRBJ1-5; TRBD1 is perhaps the D gene, given 5 matching bases. Input material: blood. The TCR originated in a woman between 40 and 55 years old in good health. Here the CDR3 is given as CSVWSSGSNQPQHF. The nucleotide sequence reads as follows: TGCAGTGTTTGGTCCTCAGGGAGCAATCAGCCCCAGCATTTT.